This passage covers 18 T cell receptor beta chains from one sample sequenced in a study of T cell responses to AZD1222 COVID-19 vaccine. Assay: immunoSEQ multiplex PCR; the TCRdb copy retains only in-frame clones and omits some. The sample shows roughly 120,000 clones, roughly 88% of them seen only once. The specimen was peripheral blood, collected 28 days after the second AZD1222 dose. The source is an adult who received the AZD1222 COVID-19 vaccine.

This chain connects TRBV28 to TRBJ1-6, with D unclear. This CDR3 is built from 14 residues. The V gene's germline CDR1 is MDHEN and CDR2 SYDVKM. Trimming took 2 bases from V and 10 from J, leaving 12 bases between them. The CDR3: CASSLPAAASPLHF. The CDR3 DNA is TGTGCCAGCAGTTTACCCGCAGCCGCCTCACCCCTCCACTTT.

A few counts support this clone. The chain links TRBV4-3 to TRBJ2-7; 12 bases fit TRBD1. This CDR3 comprises 17 residues. The V segment lost 0 bases and the J segment 2 bases; nucleotides outside the gene matches: 5. Germline V gene data show CDR1 as LGHNA and CDR2 as YSLEER. This CDR3 reads CASSQDAGTGGPYEQYF. DNA of the CDR3: TGCGCCAGCAGCCAAGACGCCGGGACAGGGGGCCCCTACGAGCAGTACTTC.

The rearrangement joins TRBV5-4 to TRBJ2-3; D possibly corresponds to TRBD1 (5 bases). The CDR3 is 12 amino acids. Germline V lookup: CDR1 SGHNT, CDR2 YYREEE (reference sequence). The germline V and J ends were trimmed by 4 bases and 4 bases, with 7 bases remaining between them. The CDR3 DNA follows: TGTGCCAGCAGCAAGGGGTCAGATACGCAGTATTTT. Residues: CASSKGSDTQYF. The whole variable domain, remainder taken from reference TRBV5-4 and TRBJ2-3, is ETGVTQSPTHLIKTRGQQVTLRCSSQSGHNTVSWYQQALGQGPQFIFQYYREEENGRGNFPPRFSGLQFPNYSSELNVNALELDDSALYLCASSKGSDTQYFGPGTRLTVL.

The genes are TRBV19 and TRBJ2-1; 10 bases match TRBD2. CDR1 and CDR2 (germline): LNHDA, SQIVND (reference sequence). The CDR3 has 16 residues. The ends lost 1 base at V and 6 bases at J; junction bases unmatched: 6. CDR3 in amino acids: CASSIGTSGVLNEQFF. CDR3 in DNA: TGTGCCAGTAGTATAGGCACTAGCGGGGTTCTCAATGAGCAGTTCTTC.

The chain's CDR3 is CASSPDGGGYTF. DNA for the CDR3: TGTGCCAGCAGCCCGGACGGTGGGGGCTACACCTTC. The chain combines TRBV3-1 (or the pseudogene TRBV3-2) with TRBJ1-2; D gene ambiguous. The germline CDR1 and CDR2 sequences are LGHDT and YNNKEL (reference sequence). V lost 4 bases and J lost 8, with 11 bases in between. This CDR3 contains 12 residues.

Regarding this clone: Other DNA sequences in this sample translate to the same CDR3. The chain combines TRBV6-5 with TRBJ1-6; D gene uncertain. Trimming took 0 bases from V and 8 from J, leaving 2 bases between them. Germline V gives CDR1 MNHEY, CDR2 SVGAGI. The CDR3 extends over 12 amino acids. The CDR3 region has the DNA TGTGCCAGCAGTTACTCAGATTCACCCCTCCACTTT. Its protein is CASSYSDSPLHF.

CDR3 residues: CASSLGDSFTDTQYF. The CDR3 DNA follows: TGCGCCAGCAGCTTGGGGGACAGTTTCACAGATACGCAGTATTTT. The genes are TRBV5-1 and TRBJ2-3; 7 nucleotides match TRBD1. Germline CDR1 reads SGHRS; CDR2 reads YFSETQ. This CDR3 comprises 15 residues. V trimming: 0 bases; J trimming: 2 bases; junction bases outside the gene matches: 3.

The chain is built from TRBV5-6 and TRBJ2-7; D gene ambiguous. With 4 bases removed from V and 3 bases from J, the gap between germline ends came to 14 bases. Germline CDR1 reads SGHDT; CDR2 reads YYEEEE. The CDR3 contains 14 residues. The CDR3 nucleotides read TGTGCCAGCAGCCCCGTTTCAGGTCACTACGAGCAGTACTTC. It specifies CASSPVSGHYEQYF.

DNA for the CDR3: TGTGCCAGCAGTGAGAACTCTGGAAACACCATATATTTT. Translated, it gives CASSENSGNTIYF. This chain uses TRBV11-3 with TRBJ1-3; no definite D call. This CDR3 spans 13 amino acids. V was pared by 6 bases and J by 0 bases, with 6 bases between. Germline assignment: CDR1 SGHNT and CDR2 YENEEA.

V usage is TRBV11-3 and J usage is TRBJ2-1, with TRBD2 identical over 7 bases. Germline trimming cut 0 bases from V and 4 bases from J; bases unmatched to any gene: 6. CDR1 and CDR2 (germline): SGHNT, YENEEA. This CDR3 is built from 16 residues. CDR3 in amino acids: CASSLDHWGGYNEQFF. As DNA, the CDR3 is TGTGCCAGCAGCTTAGATCATTGGGGGGGTTACAATGAGCAGTTCTTC.

This clone was observed once. The CDR3: CASRITRGETQYF. The CDR3, as DNA: TGTGCCAGCAGGATAACTAGGGGGGAGACCCAGTACTTC. V usage is TRBV6-5 and J usage is TRBJ2-5; D perhaps matches TRBD1 (6 bases). CDR1 and CDR2 (germline): MNHEY, SVGAGI. V was clipped by 6 bases and J by 5 bases, with 13 bases between them. The length of the CDR3 is 13 residues.

CDR3 nucleotide sequence: TGTGCCAGCAGTGAATTCACAGGGTCCGACTCTGGAAACACCATATATTTT. This encodes CASSEFTGSDSGNTIYF. The rearrangement links TRBV6-1 to TRBJ1-3, with D maybe TRBD1 (6 bases). Looked up from germline, CDR1 is MNHNS and CDR2 is SASEGT. The CDR3 consists of 17 residues. The germline V and J ends were trimmed by 2 bases and 0 bases, with 14 bases remaining between them.

V gene TRBV5-5 combines with J gene TRBJ2-1; perhaps D is TRBD1 or TRBD2 (5 bases each). The CDR3 is made up of 14 amino acids. Trimming took off 6 bases at V and 8 bases at J, with 18 bases between the two ends. The germline gives CDR1 SGHKS, CDR2 YYEKEE (reference sequence). CDR3 in DNA: TGTGCCAGCAACCCCTTCGGCAGGGACGATGAGCAGTTCTTC. This encodes CASNPFGRDDEQFF.

This rearrangement joins TRBV29-1 to TRBJ1-2; TRBD1 matches 7 bases. The CDR3 consists of 14 residues. V was clipped by 4 bases and J by 4 bases; unmatched bases: 9. The germline V gene encodes CDR1 SQVTM and CDR2 ANQGSEA. CDR3 sequence (DNA): TGCAGCGTTGGGGCAGGGGGACTTAGCTATGGCTACACCTTC. It yields the protein CSVGAGGLSYGYTF.

This CDR3 is CASSPLPFGSGGLVKTQYF. The CDR3 DNA reads TGTGCCAGCTCACCACTGCCATTTGGTAGCGGCGGCTTGGTAAAGACCCAGTACTTC. The rearrangement uses TRBV18 and TRBJ2-5; TRBD2 might be the D (6 bases). This CDR3 is built from 19 residues. V was trimmed by 1 base and J by 6 bases, leaving 27 bases between them. Germline V lookup: CDR1 KGHSH, CDR2 LQKENI.

The chain uses TRBV5-6 and TRBJ1-2; D is possibly TRBD1 (5 bases). The CDR3 is made up of 13 amino acids. In germline, CDR1 is SGHDT, CDR2 YYEEEE. Trimming stripped 2 bases from V and 6 bases from J, with 11 bases between. The CDR3 nucleotides read TGTGCCAGCAGCTTCTCCGGGGCGAATGGCTACACCTTC. Translated: CASSFSGANGYTF.

The chain is built from TRBV4-2 and TRBJ1-2, with D hard to call. The CDR3 consists of 14 residues. With 0 bases removed from V and 10 bases from J, the gap between germline ends came to 15 bases. Germline V gives CDR1 LGHNA, CDR2 YNFKEQ. The CDR3 loop is CASSQDLSTRTYTF. The DNA for the CDR3 is TGTGCCAGCAGCCAAGATTTAAGTACCCGCACCTACACCTTC.

V and J are TRBV9 and TRBJ2-1; D possibly corresponds to TRBD1 (6 bases). This CDR3 comprises 16 residues. V was trimmed by 0 bases and J by 2 bases, leaving 12 bases between them. In germline, CDR1 is SGDLS, CDR2 YYNGEE. CDR3 in amino acids: CASSVEQGWTYNEQFF. Here the CDR3 DNA reads TGTGCCAGCAGCGTAGAGCAGGGGTGGACCTACAATGAGCAGTTCTTC.